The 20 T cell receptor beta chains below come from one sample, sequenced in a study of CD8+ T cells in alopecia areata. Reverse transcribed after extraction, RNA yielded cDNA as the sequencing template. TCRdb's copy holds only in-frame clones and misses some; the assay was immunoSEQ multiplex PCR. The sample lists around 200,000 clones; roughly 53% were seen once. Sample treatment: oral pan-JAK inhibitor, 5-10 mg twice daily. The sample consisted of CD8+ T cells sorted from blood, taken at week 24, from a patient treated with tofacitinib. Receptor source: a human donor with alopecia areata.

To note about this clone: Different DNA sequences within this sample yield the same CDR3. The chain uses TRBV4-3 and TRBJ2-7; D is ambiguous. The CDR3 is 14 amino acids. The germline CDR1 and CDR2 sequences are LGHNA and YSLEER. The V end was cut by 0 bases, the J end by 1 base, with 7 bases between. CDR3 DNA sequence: TGCGCCAGCAGCCAAGATCCGGGTTCCTACGAGCAGTACTTC. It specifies CASSQDPGSYEQYF.

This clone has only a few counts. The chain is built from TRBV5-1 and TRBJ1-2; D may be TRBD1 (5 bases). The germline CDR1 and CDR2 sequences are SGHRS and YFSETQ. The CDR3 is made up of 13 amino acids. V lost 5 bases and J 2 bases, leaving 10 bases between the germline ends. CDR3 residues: CASSPGTNYGYTF. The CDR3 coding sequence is TGCGCCAGCAGTCCCGGGACCAACTATGGCTACACCTTC.

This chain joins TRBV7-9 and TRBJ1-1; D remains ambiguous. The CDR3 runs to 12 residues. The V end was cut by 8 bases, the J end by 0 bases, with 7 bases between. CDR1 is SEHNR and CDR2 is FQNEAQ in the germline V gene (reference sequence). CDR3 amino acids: CASRLMNTEAFF. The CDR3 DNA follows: TGTGCCAGCCGCCTCATGAACACTGAAGCTTTCTTT.

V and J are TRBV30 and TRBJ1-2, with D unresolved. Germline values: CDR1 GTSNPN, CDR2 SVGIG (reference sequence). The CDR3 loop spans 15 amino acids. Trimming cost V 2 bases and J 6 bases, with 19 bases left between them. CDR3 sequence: CAWSWEQSVRNGYTF. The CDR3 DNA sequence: TGTGCCTGGAGTTGGGAACAGTCGGTCCGGAATGGCTACACCTTC. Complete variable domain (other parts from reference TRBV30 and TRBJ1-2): SQTIHQWPATLVQPVGSPLSLECTVEGTSNPNLYWYRQAAGRGLQLLFYSVGIGQISSEVPQNLSASRPQDRQFILSSKKLLLSDSGFYLCAWSWEQSVRNGYTFGSGTRLTVV.

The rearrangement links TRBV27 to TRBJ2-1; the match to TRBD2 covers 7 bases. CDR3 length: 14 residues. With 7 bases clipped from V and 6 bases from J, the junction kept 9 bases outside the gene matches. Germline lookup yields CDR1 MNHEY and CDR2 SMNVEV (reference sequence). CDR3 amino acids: CASTEAGLGNEQFF. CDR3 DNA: TGTGCCAGCACCGAAGCGGGGTTGGGCAATGAGCAGTTCTTC.

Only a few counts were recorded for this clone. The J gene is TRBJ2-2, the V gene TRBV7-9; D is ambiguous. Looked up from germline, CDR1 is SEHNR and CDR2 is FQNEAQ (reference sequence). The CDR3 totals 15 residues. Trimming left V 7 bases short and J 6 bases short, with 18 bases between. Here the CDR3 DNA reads TGTGCCAGCAAGATTACGACCCAGGCCGCCGGGGAGCTGTTTTTT. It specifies CASKITTQAAGELFF.

The CDR3 region is CASSGATDTQYF. CDR3 nucleotides: TGTGCCAGCAGTGGGGCAACAGATACGCAGTATTTT. The J gene is TRBJ2-3, the V gene TRBV2; D uncertain. This CDR3 comprises 12 residues. Germline CDR1 SNHLY, CDR2 FYNNEI. Trimming left V 4 bases short and J 3 bases short, with 5 bases between.

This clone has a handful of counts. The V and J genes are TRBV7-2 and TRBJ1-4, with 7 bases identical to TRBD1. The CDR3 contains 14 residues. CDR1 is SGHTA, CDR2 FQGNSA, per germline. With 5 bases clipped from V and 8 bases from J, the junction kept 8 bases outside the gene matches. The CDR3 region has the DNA TGTGCCAGCAGCAGACAGGGTTTAGGGGAAAAACTGTTTTTT. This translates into CASSRQGLGEKLFF.

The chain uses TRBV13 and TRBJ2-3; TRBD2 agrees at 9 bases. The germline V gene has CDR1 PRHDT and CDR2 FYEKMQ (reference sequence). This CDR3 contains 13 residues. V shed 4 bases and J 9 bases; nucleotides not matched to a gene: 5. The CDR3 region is CASSSGTSNTQYF. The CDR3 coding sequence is TGTGCCAGCAGCTCAGGGACTAGCAACACGCAGTATTTT.

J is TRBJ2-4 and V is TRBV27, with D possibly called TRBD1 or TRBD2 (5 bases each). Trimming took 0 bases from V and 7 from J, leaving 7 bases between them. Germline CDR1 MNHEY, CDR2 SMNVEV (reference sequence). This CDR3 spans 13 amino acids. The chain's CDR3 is CASSLSGDNIQYF. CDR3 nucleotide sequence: TGTGCCAGCAGTTTATCAGGGGACAACATTCAGTACTTC.

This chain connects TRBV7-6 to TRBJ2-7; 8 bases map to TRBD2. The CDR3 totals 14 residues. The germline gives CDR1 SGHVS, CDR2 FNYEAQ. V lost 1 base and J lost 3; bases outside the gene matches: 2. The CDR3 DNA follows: TGTGCCAGCAGCTTAGGCGGGGGGTACTACGAGCAGTACTTC. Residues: CASSLGGGYYEQYF.

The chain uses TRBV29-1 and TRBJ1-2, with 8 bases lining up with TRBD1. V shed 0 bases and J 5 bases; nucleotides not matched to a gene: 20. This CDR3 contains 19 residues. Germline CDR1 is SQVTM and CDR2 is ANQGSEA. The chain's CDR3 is CSVEDPNGQGRGLGYGYTF. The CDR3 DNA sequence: TGCAGCGTTGAAGATCCCAACGGACAGGGAAGAGGGCTAGGGTATGGCTACACCTTC.

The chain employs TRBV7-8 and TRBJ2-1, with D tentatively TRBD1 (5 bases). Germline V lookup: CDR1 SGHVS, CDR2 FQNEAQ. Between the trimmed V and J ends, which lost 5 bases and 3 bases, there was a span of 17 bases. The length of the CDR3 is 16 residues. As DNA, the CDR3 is TGTGCCAGCAGCCCGCAGACAGTTAGGCTCTACAATGAGCAGTTCTTC. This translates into CASSPQTVRLYNEQFF.

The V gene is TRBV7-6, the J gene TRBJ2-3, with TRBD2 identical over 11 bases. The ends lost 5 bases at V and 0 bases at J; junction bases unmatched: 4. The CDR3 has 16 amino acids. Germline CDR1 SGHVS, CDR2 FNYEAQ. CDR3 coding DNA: TGTGCCAGCAGCCAACTAGCGGGGGCTAGCACAGATACGCAGTATTTT. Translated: CASSQLAGASTDTQYF.

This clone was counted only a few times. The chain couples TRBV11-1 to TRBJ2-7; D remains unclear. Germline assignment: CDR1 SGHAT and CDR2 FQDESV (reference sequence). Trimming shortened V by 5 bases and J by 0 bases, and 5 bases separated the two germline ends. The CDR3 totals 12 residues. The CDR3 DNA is TGTGCCAGCAGCAAGAGCTCCTACGAGCAGTACTTC. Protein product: CASSKSSYEQYF.

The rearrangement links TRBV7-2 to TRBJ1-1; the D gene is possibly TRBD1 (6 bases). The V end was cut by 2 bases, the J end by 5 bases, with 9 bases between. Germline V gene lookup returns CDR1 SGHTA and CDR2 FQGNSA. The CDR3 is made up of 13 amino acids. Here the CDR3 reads CASSLSRGTEAFF. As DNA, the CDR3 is TGTGCCAGCAGCTTATCCAGGGGAACTGAAGCTTTCTTT.

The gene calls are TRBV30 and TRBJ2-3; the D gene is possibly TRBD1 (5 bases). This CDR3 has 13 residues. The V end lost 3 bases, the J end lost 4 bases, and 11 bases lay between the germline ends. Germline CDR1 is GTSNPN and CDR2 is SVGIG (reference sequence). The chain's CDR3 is CAWSNTGSDTQYF. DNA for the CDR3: TGTGCCTGGAGCAACACAGGATCAGATACGCAGTATTTT.

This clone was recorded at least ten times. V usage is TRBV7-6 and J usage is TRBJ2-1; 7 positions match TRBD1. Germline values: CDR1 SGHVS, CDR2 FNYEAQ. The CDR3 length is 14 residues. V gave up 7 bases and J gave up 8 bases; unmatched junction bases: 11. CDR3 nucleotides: TGTGCCAGCAACCCCGGGACAGTTTCGGATGAGCAGTTCTTC. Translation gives CASNPGTVSDEQFF.

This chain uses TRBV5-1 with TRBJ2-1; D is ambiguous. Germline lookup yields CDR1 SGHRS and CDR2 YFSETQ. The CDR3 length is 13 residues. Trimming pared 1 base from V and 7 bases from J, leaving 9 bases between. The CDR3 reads CASSLQSRNEQFF. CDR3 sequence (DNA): TGCGCCAGCAGCTTGCAGAGCAGGAATGAGCAGTTCTTC.

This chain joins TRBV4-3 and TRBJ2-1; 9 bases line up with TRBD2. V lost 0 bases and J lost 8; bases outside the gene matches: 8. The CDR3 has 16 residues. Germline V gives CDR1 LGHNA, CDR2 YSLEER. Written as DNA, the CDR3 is TGCGCCAGCAGCCAAGATGTCGGCGGGGGGGCATATGAGCAGTTCTTC. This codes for CASSQDVGGGAYEQFF.